This T cell receptor beta chain was obtained from a study of healthy donors' naive CD4 and CD8 T cells. Study-wide results and caveats: Negatively charged CDR3s marked CD8+ lineage; positively charged CDR3s marked CD4+ lineage. CDR3 charge plus V and J genes appeared to account for around an eighth of CD4/CD8 variance.

J was trimmed by 4 bases and V by 5 bases; bases with no gene match: 5. The CDR3 runs 15 residues. Germline CDR1 is LNHDA and CDR2 is SQIVND (reference sequence). Starting from approximately 500 ng of total RNA, TCR libraries were made with linear amplification. Original handling: 5 healthy donors contributed about 80,000 sequenced TCR alpha transcripts. One entry per CDR3 protein results from TCRdb running MiXCR on the reads. The V and J calls, along with clone size, are taken from TCRdb and not from the paper's own processing. The sample includes about 180,000 distinct CDR3 sequences, 65% to 75% of them seen just once. Notes on this clonotype: What it binds is unknown.

Sequencing used naive CD4+ and CD8+ T cells sorted from blood, pooled from several donors. This receptor was taken from a pool of human donors in good health; the sample pools cells from several healthy donors. The chain links TRBV19 to TRBJ2-1; 10 nucleotides match TRBD1. In DNA, the CDR3 is TGTGCCAGTAGTGCACGGGACAGGGGTTACAATGAGCAGTTCTTC. Protein product: CASSARDRGYNEQFF. Looking up the rest from reference TRBV19 and TRBJ2-1 gives the full variable domain: DGGITQSPKYLFRKEGQNVTLSCEQNLNHDAMYWYRQDPGQGLRLIYYSQIVNDFQKGDIAEGYSVSREKKESFPLTVTSAQKNPTAFYLCASSARDRGYNEQFFGPGTRLTVL.